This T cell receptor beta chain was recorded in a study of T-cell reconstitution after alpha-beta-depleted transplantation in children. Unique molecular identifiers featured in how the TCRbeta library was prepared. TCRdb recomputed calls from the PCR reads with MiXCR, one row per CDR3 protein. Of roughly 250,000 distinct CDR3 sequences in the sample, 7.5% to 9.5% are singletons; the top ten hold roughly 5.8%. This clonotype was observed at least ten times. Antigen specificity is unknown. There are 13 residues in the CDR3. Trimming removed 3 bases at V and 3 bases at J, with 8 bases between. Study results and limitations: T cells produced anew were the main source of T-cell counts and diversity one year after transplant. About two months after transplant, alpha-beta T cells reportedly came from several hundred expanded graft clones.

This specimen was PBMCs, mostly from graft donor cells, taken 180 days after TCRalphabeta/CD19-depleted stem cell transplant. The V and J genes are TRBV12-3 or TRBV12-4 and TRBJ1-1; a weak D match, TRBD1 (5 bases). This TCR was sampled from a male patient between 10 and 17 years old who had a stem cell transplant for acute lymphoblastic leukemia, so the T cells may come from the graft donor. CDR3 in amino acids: CASSFGGYTEAFF. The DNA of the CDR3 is TGTGCCAGCAGTTTCGGGGGGTACACTGAAGCTTTCTTT.